Listed below are T cell receptor beta chains from one sample, sequenced in a study of TIL therapy for anti-PD-1-resistant metastatic lung cancer. Repertoires were generated with immunoSEQ multiplex PCR, while TCRdb's copy carries only in-frame clones and drops some. The data show 55,000 or so clones, approximately 75% seen once. The sample in question was blood, obtained at baseline. These receptors all stem from a person aged 25-79 years with non-small cell lung cancer. Each CDR3 is given with its conserved first and last residue. Fields, in order: D gene, clone size, J gene, V gene, CDR3 DNA, CDR3 protein. A D gene is named only where the DNA matches it firmly. Not all rows give a size; the values are once, few, many and, for expanded clones, a class.

.,.,TRBJ1-2,TRBV7-2,TGTGCCAGCAGCTTATCAGGGAAGTATGGCTACACCTTC,CASSLSGKYGYTF
TRBD1,few,TRBJ1-6,TRBV30,TGTGCCTGGAAGGGGGCCGCGAATTCACCCCTCCACTTT,CAWKGAANSPLHF
.,few,TRBJ1-2,TRBV30,TGTGCCCTCTGGGGAGGACCCTATGGCTACACCTTC,CALWGGPYGYTF
.,.,TRBJ1-1,TRBV11-2,TGTGCCAGCTCCCGGGGGGCAAAGGGAGCTTTCTTT,CASSRGAKGAFF
TRBD1,.,TRBJ1-2,TRBV4-3,TGCGCCAGCAGCCCCCCAGACAGGGGCTATGGCTACACCTTC,CASSPPDRGYGYTF
TRBD2,.,TRBJ2-1,TRBV6-4,TGTGCCAGCAGTGAAGCGGGGGGGTCCTACAATGAGCAGTTCTTC,CASSEAGGSYNEQFF
.,.,TRBJ2-1,TRBV7-9,TGTGCCAGCAGCTTAGCGGGACGCGGTAGCTCCTACAATGAGCAGTTCTTC,CASSLAGRGSSYNEQFF
.,.,TRBJ1-5,TRBV5-5,TGTGCCAGCAGCTTGGTCTGGCCTGAGGGCAGCAATCAGCCCCAGCATTTT,CASSLVWPEGSNQPQHF
TRBD1,once,TRBJ1-2,TRBV6-5,TGTGCCAGCAGTCGGACAGGGTCTAACTATGGCTACACCTTC,CASSRTGSNYGYTF
TRBD2,.,TRBJ2-7,TRBV28,TGTGCCAGCACTCCACTAGCGGGAGGTTACGAGCAGTACTTC,CASTPLAGGYEQYF
.,.,TRBJ2-1,TRBV7-2,TGTGCCAGCAGCGAGTATACCGGGGCTGGGAATAAGGAGCAGTTCTTC,CASSEYTGAGNKEQFF
TRBD1,.,TRBJ2-7,TRBV28,TGTGCCAGCAGTTCCCACGGGACAGGGGTCTACGAGCAGTACTTC,CASSSHGTGVYEQYF
.,.,TRBJ2-7,TRBV5-1,TGCGCCAGCAGCCAAACGGGGGTCTTCGAGCAGTACTTC,CASSQTGVFEQYF
TRBD1,.,TRBJ2-1,TRBV5-1,TGCGCCAGCAGCTTGGTGGGACAGGAGCTATACAATGAGCAGTTCTTC,CASSLVGQELYNEQFF
.,.,TRBJ2-5,TRBV13,TGTGCCAGCAGCCCCTCGGAGGGTTACTCAGAGACCCAGTACTTC,CASSPSEGYSETQYF
TRBD1,.,TRBJ1-4,TRBV3-1/TRBV3-2,TGTGCCAGCAGCCAAGAGGAGGGGGCGAGGAATGAAAAACTGTTTTTT,CASSQEEGARNEKLFF
.,.,TRBJ2-5,TRBV5-1,TGCGCCAGCAGCTTCGGTGAAGAGACCCAGTACTTC,CASSFGEETQYF
.,.,TRBJ1-2,TRBV7-3,TGTGCCAGCAGCCCTAAACCAGGTCCCTATGGCTACACCTTC,CASSPKPGPYGYTF
TRBD2,.,TRBJ2-1,TRBV7-2,TGTGCCAGCAGCCCGTGGACTAGCGAACGCAATGAGCAGTTCTTC,CASSPWTSERNEQFF
.,.,TRBJ2-3,TRBV6-5,TGTGCCAGCAAACCCCGGATGGGCACAGATACGCAGTATTTT,CASKPRMGTDTQYF
.,.,TRBJ2-7,TRBV10-1,TGCGCCAGCAGTGAGAGGGACTGGCTCTCCTACGAGCAGTACTTC,CASSERDWLSYEQYF
TRBD1,few,TRBJ2-1,TRBV5-4,TGTGCCAGCAGCTCCCGGGACAGGGGCCTAAATGAGCAGTTCTTC,CASSSRDRGLNEQFF
TRBD2,few,TRBJ2-1,TRBV28,TGTGCCAGCAGTTTCCTCGGGGGGTTCACCTACAATGAGCAGTTCTTC,CASSFLGGFTYNEQFF
.,.,TRBJ1-2,TRBV30,TGTGCCTGGAGTGCCCCCGGGACGGATGGGGGGTATGGCTACACCTTC,CAWSAPGTDGGYGYTF